Sequencing of this T cell receptor beta chain was carried out in a study of blood T cells in healthy people across ages. The germline CDR1 and CDR2 sequences are SGHTA and FQGNSA. The CDR3 totals 15 residues. J lost 6 bases, V lost 5 bases, and 11 bases had no gene match. This clonotype occurred a few times. The donors, aged about 6 to 90, were healthy Caucasians from Russia. Next came a second PCR, run for about 6 to 11 cycles, which used a sample-barcoded 5' primer along with a J-beta primer mix. A single record per CDR3 protein comes from TCRdb applying MiXCR to the 5' RACE reads. The data hold some 930,000 distinct CDR3 sequences, with almost 30% observed a single time. The data also belong to a second study, concerning T cells of mothers and their children. As that study records: A few mothers and their six children, all healthy Caucasians, donated.

The J gene is TRBJ2-7, the V gene TRBV7-2; 9 bases line up with TRBD1. The specimen sequenced was blood. This TCR was sampled from a woman aged 40 to 50 in good health. CDR3 amino acids: CASSPGGDRALEQYF. CDR3 bases: TGTGCCAGCAGCCCAGGGGGGGACAGGGCCCTCGAGCAGTACTTC.